Listed here are 22 T cell receptor beta chains from one sample, sequenced in a study of blood T cells in healthy people across ages. Together with a sample-barcoded 5' primer, a J-beta primer mix was included in a second PCR lasting about 7 to 11 cycles. TCRdb recomputed calls from the 5' RACE reads with MiXCR, one row per CDR3 protein. The sample consists of approximately 800,000 distinct CDR3 sequences, roughly 25% of them appearing once. These data also featured in a second study, about T cells of mothers and their children.

The material sequenced was blood. These receptors were taken from a boy between 10 and 17 years old in good health.

This clonotype has only a few counts. The chain joins TRBV7-2 to TRBJ2-7; the D gene could be TRBD1 or TRBD2 (5 bases each). V lost 5 bases to trimming and J lost 10 bases, with 15 bases between them. Germline lookup yields CDR1 SGHTA and CDR2 FQGNSA. The CDR3 is made up of 12 amino acids. The CDR3, as DNA: TGTGCCAGCAGCCGCCGGCTGGGGGATCAGTACGTC. Its protein product is CASSRRLGDQYV.

The chain employs TRBV11-2 and TRBJ2-1; 8 bases align to TRBD1. The DNA end is more similar to TRBJ2-5, so the J call may be wrong. The CDR3 runs to 16 residues. Per the germline V gene, CDR1 is SGHAT and CDR2 is FQNNGV. Here the CDR3 DNA reads TGTGCCAGCAGCTCACCTCTCAGGGGGCGCTCAGAGACCCAGTACTTC. This translates into CASSSPLRGRSETQYF.

The chain recombines TRBV5-1 with TRBJ1-1, with 7 nucleotides matching TRBD1. V lost 0 bases and J lost 0; bases outside the gene matches: 2. CDR1 and CDR2 from the germline V gene are SGHRS and YFSETQ. This CDR3 is 15 amino acids long. The CDR3 bases are TGCGCCAGCAGCTTGGAGGGGGCCATGAACACTGAAGCTTTCTTT. Its translation: CASSLEGAMNTEAFF.

The J gene is TRBJ2-5, the V gene TRBV19; no clear D. The CDR3 runs to 14 residues. V was clipped by 3 bases and J by 4 bases, with 12 bases between them. In germline, CDR1 is LNHDA, CDR2 SQIVND (reference sequence). The CDR3: CASSIPTNRETQYF. CDR3 coding DNA: TGTGCCAGTAGTATCCCCACTAACCGAGAGACCCAGTACTTC. Full variable domain (missing parts from reference TRBV19 and TRBJ2-5): DGGITQSPKYLFRKEGQNVTLSCEQNLNHDAMYWYRQDPGQGLRLIYYSQIVNDFQKGDIAEGYSVSREKKESFPLTVTSAQKNPTAFYLCASSIPTNRETQYFGPGTRLLVL.

This clonotype was observed a few times. The rearrangement links TRBV3-1 to TRBJ2-1; maybe TRBD2 (6 bases). The germline V gene has CDR1 LGHDT and CDR2 YNNKEL (reference sequence). The CDR3 is made up of 17 amino acids. Trimming removed 1 base from V and 0 bases from J, with 13 bases in between. The CDR3 nucleotides read TGTGCCAGCAGCCAAGCGAAGCGGGCCAGCTCCTACAATGAGCAGTTCTTC. Protein product: CASSQAKRASSYNEQFF.

J is TRBJ2-6 and V is TRBV9, with D hard to call. CDR1 and CDR2 (germline): SGDLS, YYNGEE. Trimming took 1 base from V and 0 from J, leaving 11 bases between them. The CDR3 length is 17 residues. CDR3 amino acids: CASSVSRGVSGANVLTF. DNA for the CDR3: TGTGCCAGCAGCGTATCACGCGGTGTCTCTGGGGCCAACGTCCTGACTTTC.

The V gene is TRBV7-9, the J gene TRBJ1-1; the D is unclear. This CDR3 spans 13 amino acids. Germline CDR1 and CDR2: SEHNR and FQNEAQ (reference sequence). V dropped 3 bases and J dropped 0 bases, with 5 bases sitting between them. As DNA, the CDR3 is TGTGCCAGCAGCTTCTGGGTGAACACTGAAGCTTTCTTT. It is translated as CASSFWVNTEAFF.

V and J are TRBV10-3 and TRBJ1-1; D is undetermined. The CDR3 runs 15 residues. Germline loops: CDR1 ENHRY, CDR2 SYGVKD. V was clipped by 6 bases and J by 3 bases, with 17 bases between them. The CDR3 DNA reads TGTGCCATCAGCGGCCTCGAGATAGGTGACACTGAAGCTTTCTTT. Translation: CAISGLEIGDTEAFF.

The chain recombines TRBV20-1 with TRBJ2-5; D might be TRBD1 or TRBD2, each matching 5 bases. The J call may be incorrect, as the DNA end agrees better with TRBJ2-1. This CDR3 region has 16 residues. Germline V CDR1 and CDR2: DFQATT, SNEGSKA (reference sequence). This CDR3 reads CSATSLRRTFSNEQFF. For the CDR3, the DNA is TGCAGTGCTACAAGCCTCCGGAGGACATTCTCAAATGAGCAGTTCTTC.

The chain carries TRBV15 and TRBJ2-4; 8 bases fit TRBD1. V lost 1 base to trimming and J lost 9 bases; unmatched junction nucleotides: 8. Per the germline V gene, CDR1 is LNHNV and CDR2 is YYDKDF (reference sequence). The CDR3 length is 15 residues. CDR3 sequence reads: CATSRASTGDSIQYF. CDR3 coding DNA: TGTGCCACCAGCAGAGCGTCGACAGGGGACAGCATTCAGTACTTC.

The chain is built from TRBV3-1 and TRBJ2-5; D unclear. The J call may be wrong; the DNA end is better matched by TRBJ2-7. This CDR3 has 15 residues. CDR1 is LGHDT and CDR2 is YNNKEL in the germline V gene (reference sequence). CDR3 in DNA: TGTGCCAGCAGCCAAGAGGCAGGCTATCACCACGAGCAGTACTTC. Amino acid sequence: CASSQEAGYHHEQYF.

This rearrangement joins TRBV20-1 to TRBJ2-5; 9 nucleotides agree with TRBD2. Germline loops: CDR1 DFQATT, CDR2 SNEGSKA (reference sequence). This CDR3 spans 15 amino acids. Trimming cost V 2 bases and J 4 bases; bases outside gene matches: 8. The CDR3 loop reads CSARPPFSGGETQYF. DNA of the CDR3: TGCAGTGCTAGACCTCCCTTTAGCGGGGGAGAGACCCAGTACTTC.

This chain links TRBV28 with TRBJ2-4; 12 nucleotides line up with TRBD1. V was clipped by 3 bases and J by 5 bases; unmatched bases: 5. This CDR3 is built from 16 residues. Germline V lookup: CDR1 MDHEN, CDR2 SYDVKM. DNA for the CDR3: TGTGCCAGCAGTTTGACCGGGACAGGGGGCCAAAACATTCAGTACTTC. The encoded protein is CASSLTGTGGQNIQYF.

This clonotype was counted between two and nine times. The gene calls are TRBV30 and TRBJ2-3, with 10 nucleotides matching TRBD1. V trimming: 3 bases; J trimming: 3 bases; junction bases outside the gene matches: 9. There are 16 residues in the CDR3. The germline CDR1 and CDR2 sequences are GTSNPN and SVGIG (reference sequence). CDR3 in DNA: TGTGCCTGGAGGTGGTCGGGACAGGGGATAACAGATACGCAGTATTTT. It codes for CAWRWSGQGITDTQYF.

This clonotype came up a few times. V gene TRBV5-1 combines with J gene TRBJ1-2; D perhaps matches TRBD1 (6 bases). This CDR3 has 13 amino acids. V lost 4 bases and J 8 bases, leaving 15 bases between the germline ends. The germline gives CDR1 SGHRS, CDR2 YFSETQ. The CDR3 DNA reads TGCGCCAGCAGCCAAGGGACATCTGGAGGCTACACCTTC. Its translation is CASSQGTSGGYTF.

In regard to this clonotype: Its ends do not fully match the called genes, so a read error is possible. This sequence joins TRBV28 and TRBJ2-4; D is uncertain. Germline V lookup: CDR1 MDHEN, CDR2 SYDVKM. This CDR3 comprises 17 residues. The CDR3 here is CASSFSGSLLAKNIQYF. CDR3 nucleotides: TGTGCCAGTAGTTTCTCCGGGTCGCTATTAGCCAAAAACATTCAGTACTTC.

This clonotype has only a few counts. This chain connects TRBV12-3 or TRBV12-4 to TRBJ2-4; 7 positions agree with TRBD2. The trim removed 0 bases at V and 0 bases at J, leaving 8 bases unmatched. CDR3 length: 18 residues. CDR3 region: CASSLAGRGSLAKNIQYF. The CDR3, as DNA: TGTGCCAGCAGTTTAGCGGGGCGGGGGTCCTTAGCCAAAAACATTCAGTACTTC.

The chain couples TRBV12-3 or TRBV12-4 to TRBJ1-3; TRBD1 is a possible D gene (5 bases). V lost 7 bases and J 0 bases, leaving 13 bases between the germline ends. The CDR3 length is 15 residues. The CDR3 DNA sequence: TGTGCCAGCACCTGGTGGGGGTCCTCTGGAAACACCATATATTTT. Encoded protein: CASTWWGSSGNTIYF.

J is TRBJ2-1 and V is TRBV7-3, with 7 bases lining up with TRBD2. The DNA matches TRBJ2-7 better at its end, which makes the J call doubtful. This CDR3 contains 15 residues. Germline lookup yields CDR1 SGHTA and CDR2 FQGTGA. The CDR3 DNA reads TGTGCCAGCAGCTATACTGGGGGAGGGACGGACGAGCAGTACTTC. Protein sequence: CASSYTGGGTDEQYF.

V and J are TRBV7-2 and TRBJ2-5; a weak D match, TRBD2 (6 bases). This CDR3 region has 14 residues. V lost 3 bases and J 2 bases, leaving 10 bases between the germline ends. CDR1 is SGHTA, CDR2 FQGNSA, per germline. The CDR3 loop reads CASSFGDWQETQYF. The CDR3 region has the DNA TGTGCCAGCAGCTTTGGGGACTGGCAAGAGACCCAGTACTTC.

In its sample, this clonotype was seen a few times. This chain connects TRBV9 to TRBJ1-1, with D perhaps TRBD1 (5 bases). The CDR3 sequence is 15 residues long. CDR1 and CDR2 (germline): SGDLS, YYNGEE. Trimming removed 3 bases from V and 1 base from J, with 13 bases in between. The DNA for the CDR3 is TGTGCCAGCAGCGCCAGGGTATCGGGGAACACTGAAGCTTTCTTT. Translated: CASSARVSGNTEAFF.

V and J are TRBV20-1 and TRBJ2-5; the match to TRBD1 covers 7 bases. Unmatched junction bases numbered 9, after V lost 6 bases and J lost 5 bases. The CDR3 sequence is 13 residues long. The germline V gene encodes CDR1 DFQATT and CDR2 SNEGSKA (reference sequence). CDR3 in DNA: TGCAGTGCCTTGACAGGGCCCGGGGAGACCCAGTACTTC. Translating gives CSALTGPGETQYF.